This T cell receptor beta chain was identified during a study of T cells in Graves' hyperthyroidism and ophthalmopathy. This clonotype was detected ten times or more. The investigators amplified TCR beta CDR3 regions from RNA transcripts. Using the HTBI primer set, a first-round RT-PCR was run on the TCR CDR3. TCRdb recomputed calls from the multiplex PCR reads with MiXCR, one row per CDR3 protein. The table has hundreds of thousands of distinct CDR3 sequences, about 20% seen once. This CDR3 comprises 14 residues. The V end was cut by 2 bases, the J end by 7 bases, with 12 bases between. Germline V gives CDR1 MDHEN, CDR2 SYDVKM.

This clonotype was obtained from a man aged 25 to 45 with Graves' ophthalmopathy. J is TRBJ2-1 and V is TRBV28; no clear D gene. Sequencing was done on a sample of blood. CDR3 residues: CASSLDPGMNEQFF. The CDR3 DNA reads as TGTGCCAGCAGTTTAGATCCGGGTATGAATGAGCAGTTCTTC. The full variable domain, its missing parts supplied by reference TRBV28 and TRBJ2-1, is DVKVTQSSRYLVKRTGEKVFLECVQDMDHENMFWYRQDPGLGLRLIYFSYDVKMKEKGDIPEGYSVSREKKERFSLILESASTNQTSMYLCASSLDPGMNEQFFGPGTRLTVL.